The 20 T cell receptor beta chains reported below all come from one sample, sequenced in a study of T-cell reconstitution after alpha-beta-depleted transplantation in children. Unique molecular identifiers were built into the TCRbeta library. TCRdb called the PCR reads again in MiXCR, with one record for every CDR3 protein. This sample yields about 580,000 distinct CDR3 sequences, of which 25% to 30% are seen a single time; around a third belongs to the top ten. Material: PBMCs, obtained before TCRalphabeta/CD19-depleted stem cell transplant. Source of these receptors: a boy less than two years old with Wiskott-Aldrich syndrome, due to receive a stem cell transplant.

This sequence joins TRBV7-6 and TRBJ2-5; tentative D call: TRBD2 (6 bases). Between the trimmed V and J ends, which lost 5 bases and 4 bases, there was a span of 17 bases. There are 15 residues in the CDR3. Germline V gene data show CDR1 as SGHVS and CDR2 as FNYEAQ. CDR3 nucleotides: TGTGCCAGCAGCGACCGGAGGCCAGCGGGAGAGACCCAGTACTTC. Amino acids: CASSDRRPAGETQYF.

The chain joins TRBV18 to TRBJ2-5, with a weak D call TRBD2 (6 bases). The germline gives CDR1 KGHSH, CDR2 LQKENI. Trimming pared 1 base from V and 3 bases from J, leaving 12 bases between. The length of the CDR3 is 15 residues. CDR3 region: CASSPLRGLEETQYF. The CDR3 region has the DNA TGTGCCAGCTCACCACTTCGGGGGTTAGAAGAGACCCAGTACTTC.

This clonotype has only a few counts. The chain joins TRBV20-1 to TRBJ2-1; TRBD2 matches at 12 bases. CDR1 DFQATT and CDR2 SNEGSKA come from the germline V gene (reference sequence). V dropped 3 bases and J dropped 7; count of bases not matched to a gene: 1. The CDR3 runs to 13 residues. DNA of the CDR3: TGCAGTGCTAGGACTAGCGGGAGAAATGAGCAGTTCTTC. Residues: CSARTSGRNEQFF.

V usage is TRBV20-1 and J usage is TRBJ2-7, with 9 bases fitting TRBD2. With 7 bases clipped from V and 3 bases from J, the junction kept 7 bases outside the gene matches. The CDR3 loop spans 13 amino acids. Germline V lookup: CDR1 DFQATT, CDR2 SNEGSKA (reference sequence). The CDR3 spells CSVPLAGVYEQYF. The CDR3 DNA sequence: TGCAGTGTCCCACTAGCGGGTGTCTACGAGCAGTACTTC.

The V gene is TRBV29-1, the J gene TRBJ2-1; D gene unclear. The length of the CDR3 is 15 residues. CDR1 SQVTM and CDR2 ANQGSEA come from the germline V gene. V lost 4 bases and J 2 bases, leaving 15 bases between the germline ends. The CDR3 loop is CSVVFVAPAYNEQFF. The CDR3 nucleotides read TGCAGCGTTGTTTTCGTCGCCCCAGCCTACAATGAGCAGTTCTTC.

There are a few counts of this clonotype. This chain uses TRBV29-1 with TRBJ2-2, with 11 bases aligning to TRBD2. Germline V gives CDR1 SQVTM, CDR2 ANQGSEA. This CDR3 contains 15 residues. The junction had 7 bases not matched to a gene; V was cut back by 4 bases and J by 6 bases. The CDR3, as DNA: TGCAGCGTTGGCACTAGCGGGAGTCGGGCCGGGGAGCTGTTTTTT. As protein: CSVGTSGSRAGELFF.

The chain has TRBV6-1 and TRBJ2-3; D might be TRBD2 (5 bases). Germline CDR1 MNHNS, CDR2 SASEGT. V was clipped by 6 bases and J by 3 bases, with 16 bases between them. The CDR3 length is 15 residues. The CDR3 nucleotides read TGTGCCAGCAGCCGGTGGACTTCCGAAACAGATACGCAGTATTTT. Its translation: CASSRWTSETDTQYF.

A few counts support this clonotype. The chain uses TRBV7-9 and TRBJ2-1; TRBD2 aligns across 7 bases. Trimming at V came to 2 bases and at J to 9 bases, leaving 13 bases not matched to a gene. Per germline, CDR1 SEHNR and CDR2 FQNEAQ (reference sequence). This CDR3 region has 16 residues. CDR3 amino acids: CASSLRGSGKGSEQFF. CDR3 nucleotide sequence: TGTGCCAGCAGCTTAAGAGGGAGCGGGAAGGGTAGTGAGCAGTTCTTC.

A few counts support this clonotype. DNA for the CDR3: TGTGCCAGCAGCTCCCTAAGCGGGAGGGGTCGCGATGAGCAGTTCTTC. Translation: CASSSLSGRGRDEQFF. The chain combines TRBV12-3 or TRBV12-4 with TRBJ2-1, with 10 bases that match TRBD2. The ends lost 6 bases at V and 8 bases at J; junction bases unmatched: 13. The CDR3 spans 16 residues.

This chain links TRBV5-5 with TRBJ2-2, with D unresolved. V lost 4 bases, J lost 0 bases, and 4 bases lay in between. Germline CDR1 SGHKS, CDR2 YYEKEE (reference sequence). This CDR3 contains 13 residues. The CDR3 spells CASSQANTGELFF. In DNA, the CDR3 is TGTGCCAGCAGCCAGGCGAACACCGGGGAGCTGTTTTTT.

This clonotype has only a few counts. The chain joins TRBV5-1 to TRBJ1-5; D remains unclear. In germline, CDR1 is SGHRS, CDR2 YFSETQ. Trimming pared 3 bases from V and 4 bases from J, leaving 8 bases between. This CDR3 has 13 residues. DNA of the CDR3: TGCGCCAGCAGCTACGACACGAATCAGCCCCAGCATTTT. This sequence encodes CASSYDTNQPQHF.

CDR3 sequence: CASSVGLGQGINYEQYF. As DNA, the CDR3 is TGTGCCAGCAGCGTAGGACTGGGACAGGGCATCAATTACGAGCAGTACTTC. The genes are TRBV9 and TRBJ2-7, with TRBD1 identical over 9 bases. V shed 0 bases and J 4 bases; nucleotides not matched to a gene: 11. CDR3 size: 17 residues. In germline, CDR1 is SGDLS, CDR2 YYNGEE.

The CDR3 region has the DNA TGTGCCAGCTCACCATCGGCCAGGGGGACAAATCAGCCCCAGCATTTT. Amino acids: CASSPSARGTNQPQHF. The chain uses TRBV18 and TRBJ1-5; 7 bases agree with TRBD1. The CDR3 runs 16 residues. Germline V gene sequence: CDR1 KGHSH, CDR2 LQKENI. V dropped 2 bases and J dropped 4; count of bases not matched to a gene: 8.

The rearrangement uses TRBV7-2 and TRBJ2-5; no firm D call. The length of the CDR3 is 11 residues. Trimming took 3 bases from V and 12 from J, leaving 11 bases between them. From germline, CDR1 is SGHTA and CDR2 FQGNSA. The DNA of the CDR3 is TGTGCCAGCAGCTTGTCGGCAGGCAAGTACTTC. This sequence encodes CASSLSAGKYF.

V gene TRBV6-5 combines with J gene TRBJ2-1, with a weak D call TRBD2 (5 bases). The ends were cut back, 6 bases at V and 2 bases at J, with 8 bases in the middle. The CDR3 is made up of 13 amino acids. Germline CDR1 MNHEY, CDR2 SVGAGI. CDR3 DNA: TGTGCCAGCAGGACCGGGGCCTACAATGAGCAGTTCTTC. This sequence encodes CASRTGAYNEQFF.

CDR3 DNA: TGCAGTGCTAGAGGCCCCACCCCAGGGGTTTCGGACACTGAAGCTTTCTTT. This sequence encodes CSARGPTPGVSDTEAFF. The chain couples TRBV20-1 to TRBJ1-1, with D possibly TRBD1 on 6 matching bases. The length of the CDR3 is 17 residues. The germline V gene encodes CDR1 DFQATT and CDR2 SNEGSKA (reference sequence). V gave up 1 base and J gave up 3 bases, with 21 bases separating them.

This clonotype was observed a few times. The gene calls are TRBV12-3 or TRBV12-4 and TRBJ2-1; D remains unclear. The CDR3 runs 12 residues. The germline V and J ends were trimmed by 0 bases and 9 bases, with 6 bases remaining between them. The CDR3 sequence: CASSLAYGEQFF. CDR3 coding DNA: TGTGCCAGCAGTTTAGCGTATGGTGAGCAGTTCTTC.

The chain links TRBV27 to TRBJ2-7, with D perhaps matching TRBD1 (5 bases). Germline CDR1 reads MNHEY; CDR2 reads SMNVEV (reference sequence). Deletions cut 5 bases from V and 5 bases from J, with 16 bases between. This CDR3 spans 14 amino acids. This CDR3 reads CASSRWAGKNEQYF. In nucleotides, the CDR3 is TGTGCCAGCAGTAGATGGGCAGGGAAAAACGAGCAGTACTTC.

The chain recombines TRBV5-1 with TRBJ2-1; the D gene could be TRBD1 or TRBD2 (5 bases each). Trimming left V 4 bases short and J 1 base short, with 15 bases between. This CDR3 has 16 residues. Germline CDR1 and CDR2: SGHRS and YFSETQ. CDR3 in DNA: TGCGCCAGCAGCCCTGTGACGGGGCCATCCTACAATGAGCAGTTCTTC. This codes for CASSPVTGPSYNEQFF. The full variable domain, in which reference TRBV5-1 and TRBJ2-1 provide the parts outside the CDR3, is KAGVTQTPRYLIKTRGQQVTLSCSPISGHRSVSWYQQTPGQGLQFLFEYFSETQRNKGNFPGRFSGRQFSNSRSEMNVSTLELGDSALYLCASSPVTGPSYNEQFFGPGTRLTVL.

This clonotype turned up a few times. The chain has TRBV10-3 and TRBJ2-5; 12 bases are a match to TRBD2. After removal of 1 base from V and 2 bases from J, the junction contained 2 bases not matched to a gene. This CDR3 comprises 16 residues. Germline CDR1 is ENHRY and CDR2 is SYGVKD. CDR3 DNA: TGTGCCATCAGTGAGTGGACTAGCGGGACTCAAGAGACCCAGTACTTC. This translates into CAISEWTSGTQETQYF.